The entry that follows covers one T cell receptor beta chain sequence. Its antigen is not known. TCRdb's copy holds only in-frame clones and misses some; the assay was immunoSEQ multiplex PCR. The table includes more than 2,000,000 clones, more than 90% detected once. This sample is drawn from a study of shared clonotypes between healthy human individuals. Study conclusions and caveats: Sampling used blood alone; tissue repertoires probably differ. Among donors, sharing of clonotypes was expected to be affected by sequencing depth.

The sequence came from a man younger than 35 in good health. Sequencing was carried out using naive CD4+ T cells sorted from blood. Subset reported: CD45RA+ positively selected.

DNA of the CDR3: TGTGCCAGCAGCTCAACTAGCGCCTACGAGCAGTACTTC. Its protein is CASSSTSAYEQYF. The chain recombines TRBV7-2 with TRBJ2-7, with TRBD2 matching over 7 bases. This CDR3 spans 13 amino acids. The V and J ends lost 4 bases and 2 bases, in that order; junction bases with no gene match: 2. Looked up from germline, CDR1 is SGHTA and CDR2 is FQGNSA.